A single sample gave rise to the 8 T cell receptor beta chains below, sequenced in a study of blood T cell repertoires in COVID-19. Sequencing used immunoSEQ multiplex PCR; TCRdb keeps in-frame clones, though not all of them. In the table there are tens of thousands of clones, 80% of which are singletons. The sample was peripheral blood. These TCRs come from a human donor in a cohort sampled during active COVID-19.

The chain uses TRBV27 and TRBJ1-5; D gene uncertain. The CDR3 has 17 amino acids. Trimming shortened V by 3 bases and J by 5 bases, and 20 bases separated the two germline ends. CDR1 is MNHEY, CDR2 SMNVEV, per germline (reference sequence). The CDR3 region has the DNA TGTGCCAGCAGTTTCCGTTTTGGCCTTAAAAGTGATCAGCCCCAGCATTTT. It is translated as CASSFRFGLKSDQPQHF.

In the case of this clone: Distinct nucleotide sequences in the sample also encode this CDR3. This chain uses TRBV19 with TRBJ1-5; 12 bases agree with TRBD1. Looked up from germline, CDR1 is LNHDA and CDR2 is SQIVND (reference sequence). The CDR3 consists of 14 residues. After removal of 8 bases from V and 6 bases from J, the junction contained 5 bases not matched to a gene. The CDR3 DNA follows: TGTGCCAGTCGGGGACAGGGGGCTGGTCAGCCCCAGCATTTT. Translated: CASRGQGAGQPQHF.

This clone was seen only once. This rearrangement joins TRBV6-5 to TRBJ2-5; no clear D. Germline V gives CDR1 MNHEY, CDR2 SVGAGI. The CDR3 consists of 13 residues. V gave up 7 bases and J gave up 3 bases, with 12 bases separating them. CDR3 amino acids: CASTLRPKETQYF. In DNA form, the CDR3 reads TGTGCCAGCACCCTGCGGCCGAAAGAGACCCAGTACTTC.

CDR3 residues: CASSFRTGANTEAFF. The CDR3 DNA follows: TGTGCCAGCAGTTTCCGGACAGGCGCTAACACTGAAGCTTTCTTT. The chain couples TRBV6-5 to TRBJ1-1; 7 positions agree with TRBD1. Per germline, CDR1 MNHEY and CDR2 SVGAGI. Trimming cost V 4 bases and J 2 bases; bases outside gene matches: 7. The CDR3 covers 15 residues.

The J gene is TRBJ1-6, the V gene TRBV11-2; 7 bases fit TRBD1. The CDR3 has 15 residues. V lost 5 bases, J lost 4 bases, and 5 bases stayed unmatched. Germline V lookup: CDR1 SGHAT, CDR2 FQNNGV. DNA for the CDR3: TGTGCCAGCAGCCCTAGACAGGGTTATAATTCACCCCTCCACTTT. This encodes CASSPRQGYNSPLHF.

The V and J genes are TRBV30 and TRBJ2-7; TRBD1 matches 7 bases. Germline trimming cut 1 base from V and 2 bases from J; bases unmatched to any gene: 5. The CDR3 extends over 14 amino acids. Germline V CDR1 and CDR2: GTSNPN, SVGIG (reference sequence). The CDR3 region has the DNA TGTGCCTGGAGTGGTGGGACAGTTACCTACGAGCAGTACTTC. This translates into CAWSGGTVTYEQYF.

This sequence joins TRBV5-5 and TRBJ2-5; the D gene is possibly TRBD2 (5 bases). V lost 4 bases to trimming and J lost 5 bases, with 12 bases between them. The CDR3 is made up of 13 amino acids. Germline CDR1 SGHKS, CDR2 YYEKEE (reference sequence). This CDR3 reads CASSRRAGETQYF. DNA for the CDR3: TGTGCCAGCAGCCGGCGGGCCGGGGAGACCCAGTACTTC.

The rearrangement joins TRBV19 to TRBJ2-5; D possibly corresponds to TRBD2 (5 bases). Per germline, CDR1 LNHDA and CDR2 SQIVND (reference sequence). V lost 5 bases to trimming and J lost 5 bases, with 24 bases between them. The CDR3 runs 17 residues. The CDR3 region is CASSSGRSGNRRETQYF. CDR3 coding DNA: TGTGCCAGTAGTTCCGGACGGTCGGGGAACCGGAGGGAGACCCAGTACTTC.